This TCR beta chain was identified in a study of cytomegalovirus exposure and HLA in healthy donors listed by TCRdb under 2017. For the wider study: According to an earlier analysis of around 600 of the donors, about 170 million T cells yielded 117 million unique TCR beta sequences and 276 Gb of sequence data. An early release covering roughly 640 HLA-typed donors comprised about 300 gigabases of sequencing data and tens of millions of unique TCR sequences. Of the approximately 400 genotyped donors, about 80% fell in the genetic ancestry cluster associated with self-reported Caucasian donors. The aim of the study was to test whether cataloging public T cell receptors could identify signatures of past pathogen exposure. The T cell repertoires of around 670 subjects were profiled by immunosequencing and related to cytomegalovirus serostatus. Besides the first cohort of under 700 subjects, a separate validation cohort made up of over a hundred different subjects was used. The study combined high-throughput TCR immunosequencing, statistical association of individual TCRs with disease status, and machine learning to predict cytomegalovirus infection status. A later analysis re-analyzed previously published TCR beta repertoires from 666 donors and added high-resolution HLA genotyping to study TCR occurrence patterns. Rather than drawing on any new phenotypic data, the later analysis identified candidate immune exposures from TCR beta sequences and the way those sequences occurred across donors. An earlier analysis of some 500 of the donors used high-throughput TCR beta sequencing to judge whether each TCR beta V gene segment behaved as functional or pseudogenic. Donor age, sex, ethnicity and CMV serostatus were compiled together with the repertoire data. A later genetic analysis took genome-wide SNP genotypes for about 55% of the roughly 700 donors and used that subset as a discovery cohort. Every discovery cohort repertoire had been produced on one sequencing platform. Class I and class II HLA loci were covered by the typing at four-digit resolution. The number of donors typed differed by locus, with 629-630 for A, B, C, DRB1 and DQB1, around 520 for DQA1, 606 for DPA1, and around 460 for DPB1. Roughly five DR-DQ haplotypes were treated as single units for association and clustering because of strong linkage in the cohort. On average, roughly 240,000 unique TCR beta nucleotide sequences were sequenced per donor among 398 genotyped donors of the cohort, with 15% to 20% of those sequences being non-productive. Broad study findings and their caveats: In an earlier analysis of roughly 500 of the donors, most TCR beta V segments appeared in productive rearrangements about 90% or about 30% of the time, broadly matching IMGT annotations. Cytomegalovirus status was reported to be diagnosed by the classifier with high specificity and sensitivity in both the original and validation cohorts. A further reported finding was that TCR beta sequences accurately predicted the HLA-A and HLA-B alleles for most subjects in the first cohort. According to a later analysis, TCR association rates differed among HLA loci, with DRB1 alleles showing the most associated TCRs and HLA-C alleles showing the fewest. Some IMGT-functional V segments, including TRBV6-2 and TRBV6-3, could not be told apart with the 87-base-pair reads, so those segments were excluded. According to a later analysis, most CMV-associated TCR beta chains appeared to be HLA-restricted, and the HLA associations seemed to be driven largely by CMV exposure. Because counts were too low, approximately 18 rarely observed V segments, including chromosome 9 orphons, were excluded from the earlier analysis of several hundred of the donors. The authors suggested that the approach could potentially be extended to other disease states and immunological phenotypes. V-gene and J-gene trimming of TCR beta chains was associated with a missense DCLRE1C variant in a later genetic analysis, and the association was replicated in an independent cohort. A later analysis found that HLA-associated TCR beta chains were more clonally expanded and had lower generation probabilities than equally common non-associated chains. The study gave a list of 150 to 200 TCR beta chains associated with cytomegalovirus. In a later genetic analysis, fewer N-insertions in productive TCRs were reported among donors in an Asian-associated ancestry cluster than the roughly 710-donor mean. A later analysis reported that several top co-occurrence clusters appeared linked to parvovirus B19, influenza, CMV and Epstein-Barr virus. At a false discovery rate of 0.05, a later analysis linked around 17,000 TCR beta sequences to specific HLA alleles. In this cohort, only TCR beta chains were sequenced, and detectable features were limited by the absence of alpha or paired-chain data. Most TCR sequences were observed very rarely across donors, whereas some public TCRs were present in many individuals. Strong co-occurrence of HLA alleles, especially DR and DQ, made assigning TCR associations to individual alleles difficult. For the cohort, immune exposure information was limited to CMV serostatus. Roughly uniform sequencing depth across donors was assumed in presence/absence analyses, although this assumption may not hold. Linkage disequilibrium might explain the correlated functional status among segregating V segments, but an unknown experimental factor could not be excluded. In vitro tests confirmed that a few of the cytomegalovirus-associated TCR beta chains recognize cytomegalovirus antigens. A group of highly shared sequence variants was considered likely to be a technical artifact of the sequencing pipeline. HLA typing was unavailable for some donors at each locus, so association tests used only the typed subset.

In total, 630 or so healthy bone marrow donors made up the cohort. Cohort members were all nominally healthy when sampled, although unrecorded immune exposures were likely present. The donor tested CMV seronegative, placing the donor among the 350 or so seronegative members of the cohort. A peripheral blood sample was provided by each donor, and peripheral blood mononuclear cells were used for TCR beta sequencing. The Qiagen DNeasy Blood Extraction Kit was used to extract genomic DNA from the blood cell samples. This clone has a single count. Its recognized antigen is unknown. No base quality values were provided; no much bigger clone lies one nucleotide off. Library method: the immunoSEQ multiplex PCR assay. For the multiplex PCR, a mixture combining 60 forward primers for TCR Vbeta segments and 13 reverse primers for TCR Jbeta segments was used. The CDR3 region of rearranged TCR beta genes was amplified from genomic DNA by a multiplex PCR assay. The amplified TCR beta libraries were sequenced on the Illumina HiSeq System as 87-base-pair reads. Processing in the source paper ran as follows. A later analysis tallied roughly 78 million unique TCR beta chains across the approximately 670 repertoires, and about 10 million of those chains were shared by two or more donors. Raw reads were error-corrected and collapsed into unique sequences by a nearest-neighbor algorithm in which closely related sequences were merged to remove PCR and sequencing errors. To assign V, D and J gene segments, CDR3 sequences were aligned to IMGT reference sequences. For a sequence to be retained, at least a six-nucleotide match to both a V gene segment and a J gene segment was required. Rearrangements were classified as productive when the CDR3 lacked stop codons and remained in frame with V and J, and all other rearrangements were classified as non-productive. CDR3 was defined by IMGT convention, running from the second conserved V-encoded cysteine to the conserved J-encoded phenylalanine. The earlier analysis of approximately 500 of the donors excluded sequences that lacked an unambiguous match to a single V gene segment. In an earlier analysis of some 590 of the donors, V segments were called functional above 56.7% productive rearrangements and were called segregating when the between-donor standard deviation exceeded 5%. A statistical classification framework was built for diagnosing cytomegalovirus status from the catalog of TCR beta chain sequences. In a later analysis, V and J genes were assigned by comparing TCR nucleotide sequences against IMGT/GENE-DB human TR gene sequences. Using the TCRdist pipeline, a later analysis assigned CDR3 sequences along with most-parsimonious VDJ recombination scenarios. A later analysis defined each TCR beta chain by its CDR3 amino acid sequence plus V-gene family, and excluded reads lacking a unique V-gene family. A later analysis removed 592 highly shared, low-generation-probability nucleotide sequences to deal with suspected cross-contamination and a sequencing artifact. For each public chain, a later analysis derived a clonal expansion index from normalized ranks of inferred template counts within each repertoire. Generation probabilities in a later analysis came from a VDJ recombination model fitted to out-of-frame rearrangements, and those results were checked against IGoR. Hypergeometric tests were used in a later analysis to score TCR-TCR, TCR-HLA and TCR-CMV co-occurrence, with a repertoire-size bias correction applied to the TCR pairs. To estimate false discovery rates, a later analysis permuted the HLA or CMV assignments 20 times. In a later analysis, co-occurring TCRs were grouped with DBSCAN, and TCRdist sequence similarity was added when clustering was performed within HLA-allele-positive subsets. Repertoires with fewer than 30,000 or more than 120,000 public chains, plus five repertoires with anomalous nucleotide sharing, were excluded from co-occurrence clustering. The immuneACCESS repertoire file appears here via TCRdb, limited to in-frame rearrangements. These files lack a portion of the clones; in checked studies, under half of the deficit traces to unresolved V genes, and the cause of the others is not known. The V and J calls and the clone size are those of that table, but D and trimming were determined from the DNA. The sample profile shows approximately 110,000 clones; approximately 80% of them were found once. Of the sample, about 2.7% is held by the ten largest clones.

The germline V end is reduced by 5 bases and the J end by 1 base; junction bases left unmatched: 3. Including the terminal cysteine and phenylalanine, the CDR3 comprises 13 residues. Of all the DNA, just the CDR3 is kept, 39 bases in frame from base 1. Sequences GTSNPN (CDR1) and SVGIG (CDR2) are obtained from the germline V gene (reference sequence). Rearrangement joined TRBV30 to TRBJ2-5; a stretch of 8 junction bases matches TRBD2. The sequencing sample was made of PBMCs. The TCR comes from a woman between 18 and 29 years old in good health and CMV-seronegative. The DNA sequence is given as TGTGCCTGGGCGGGGGGCCGCCAAGAGACCCAGTACTTC. The encoded protein is CAWAGGRQETQYF.